The 4 T cell receptor beta chains presented below share a single source sample, sequenced in a study of T cells after yellow fever vaccination. From the 5' RACE reads, TCRdb called clonotypes with MiXCR, one entry per CDR3 protein. The sample lists some 350,000 distinct CDR3 sequences; about 4% were seen once. The material was PBMCs, obtained 5 days after the yellow fever booster vaccination. The source of these receptors is a man aged 18 to 30 who received the YFV17D yellow fever vaccine.

This chain uses TRBV2 with TRBJ1-1; D remains ambiguous. The CDR3 contains 12 residues. Trimming cost V 7 bases and J 3 bases, with 9 bases left between them. Germline V gene lookup returns CDR1 SNHLY and CDR2 FYNNEI. The CDR3 reads CASNEGDTEAFF. The CDR3 DNA reads TGTGCCAGCAACGAGGGTGACACTGAAGCTTTCTTT.

The sample holds a few counts of this clonotype. The chain is built from TRBV12-3 or TRBV12-4 and TRBJ2-5; the match to TRBD1 covers 8 bases. The CDR3 extends over 14 amino acids. Unmatched junction bases numbered 3, after V lost 6 bases and J lost 0 bases. The CDR3 DNA follows: TGTGCCAGCAGCCTGACAGGGGACCAAGAGACCCAGTACTTC. It is translated as CASSLTGDQETQYF.

The V gene is TRBV23-1, the J gene TRBJ2-2; a weak D match, TRBD2 (5 bases). TRBV23-1 is classed as an ORF, of uncertain function. Deletions cut 0 bases from V and 1 base from J, with 9 bases between. The CDR3 length is 16 residues. CDR3 in amino acids: CASSQSDCQNTGELFF. The CDR3 coding sequence is TGCGCCAGCAGTCAATCGGACTGTCAGAACACCGGGGAGCTGTTTTTT.

This clonotype came up many times. The V and J genes are TRBV25-1 and TRBJ1-6, with D possibly matching TRBD1 (5 bases). Trimming took 8 bases from V and 4 from J, leaving 12 bases between them. Per germline, CDR1 MGHDK and CDR2 SYGVNS. The CDR3 spans 14 residues. The chain's CDR3 is CASSFTGYNSPLHF. As DNA, the CDR3 is TGTGCCAGCTCCTTTACAGGATATAATTCACCCCTCCACTTT.